This T cell receptor beta chain was identified in a study of control samples from healthy donors and cancer patients. The assay was immunoSEQ multiplex PCR, and TCRdb's table has in-frame clones only and misses some. The data show 70,000 to 80,000 clones, roughly nine tenths seen once. This clone was observed once. This CDR3 is 16 amino acids long. Unmatched junction bases numbered 4, after V lost 0 bases and J lost 3 bases. Germline lookup yields CDR1 LGHDT and CDR2 YNNKEL (reference sequence). Sequenced sample: PBMCs. The TCR sequence derives from a woman aged 45-60 years with colorectal cancer. The chain links TRBV3-1 (or the pseudogene TRBV3-2) to TRBJ2-2; TRBD1 matches 7 bases. CDR3 region: CASSQDRGTDTGELFF. In DNA form, the CDR3 reads TGTGCCAGCAGCCAAGATCGAGGGACAGACACCGGGGAGCTGTTTTTT.